The 20 T cell receptor beta chains listed next were all sequenced from one sample in a study of patients and donors after allogeneic stem cell transplantation. MiXCR was run by TCRdb on the RT-PCR reads, yielding one entry per CDR3 protein. Here the sample spans 800,000 to 1,000,000 distinct CDR3 sequences, roughly 18% being singletons. Sequenced material: blood, either unsorted or a sorted T cell fraction (not recorded which). The receptors come from a human donor who was either an allogeneic HSCT recipient or a stem cell or donor lymphocyte infusion donor (not recorded which). It is not recorded whose cells these are; they may come from a transplant donor.

This clonotype was counted only a few times. The V and J genes are TRBV6-5 and TRBJ1-1; weak D call: TRBD1 (5 bases). V lost 2 bases and J lost 4, with 14 bases in between. From germline, CDR1 is MNHEY and CDR2 SVGAGI. CDR3 size: 15 residues. CDR3 coding DNA: TGTGCCAGCAGTTACGAGGGACTTGGGAGCACTGAAGCTTTCTTT. Translating it yields CASSYEGLGSTEAFF.

The V call is TRBV28, the J call TRBJ2-2; perhaps TRBD1 as D (7 bases). This CDR3 has 17 residues. Germline CDR1 MDHEN, CDR2 SYDVKM. Trimming cost V 8 bases and J 4 bases, with 23 bases left between them. CDR3 in amino acids: CASGLMRGQGGTGELFF. CDR3 nucleotide sequence: TGTGCCAGCGGGCTTATGAGGGGTCAGGGGGGCACCGGGGAGCTGTTTTTT.

The genes are TRBV2 and TRBJ2-7; D is possibly TRBD2 (6 bases). V was clipped by 0 bases and J by 7 bases, with 19 bases between them. CDR3 length: 16 amino acids. Germline V gives CDR1 SNHLY, CDR2 FYNNEI. The CDR3 DNA reads TGTGCCAGCAGTGAAGCCCCCGGGAGACCTGCTGGTGAGCAGTACTTC. The encoded protein is CASSEAPGRPAGEQYF.

This clonotype has just a few counts. The V call is TRBV5-6, the J call TRBJ2-3; TRBD2 matches 7 bases. The V gene end was trimmed by 0 bases and the J gene end by 0 bases; junction bases not matched to a gene: 7. The germline CDR1 and CDR2 sequences are SGHDT and YYEEEE. This CDR3 has 17 amino acids. The CDR3 here is CASSLVGGKTSTDTQYF. CDR3 DNA: TGTGCCAGCAGCTTGGTCGGGGGGAAGACTAGCACAGATACGCAGTATTTT.

There are many counts of this clonotype. The chain couples TRBV12-3 or TRBV12-4 to TRBJ1-2; no reliable D call. There are 15 residues in the CDR3. Trimming removed 3 bases from V and 5 bases from J, with 16 bases in between. In DNA form, the CDR3 reads TGTGCCAGCAGTTTTGCGGCAAGGGCAAGATATGGCTACACCTTC. Translating it yields CASSFAARARYGYTF.

Only a few counts were recorded for this clonotype. The chain links TRBV9 to TRBJ1-6, with TRBD1 matching 7 bases. The CDR3 sequence is 15 residues long. Germline lookup yields CDR1 SGDLS and CDR2 YYNGEE. Unmatched junction bases numbered 8, after V lost 4 bases and J lost 7 bases. The CDR3 sequence: CASSSTQGRNSPLHF. CDR3 coding DNA: TGTGCCAGCAGCTCGACACAGGGGAGGAATTCACCCCTCCACTTT.

The genes are TRBV27 and TRBJ1-2, with TRBD1 matching over 11 bases. Germline-derived CDR1 and CDR2 are MNHEY and SMNVEV (reference sequence). With 3 bases clipped from V and 8 bases from J, the junction kept 8 bases outside the gene matches. This CDR3 contains 15 residues. CDR3 coding DNA: TGTGCCAGCAGTTTGGCGGGACAGGGGGATAAAGGCTACACCTTC. Amino acids: CASSLAGQGDKGYTF.

The chain employs TRBV10-3 and TRBJ2-7; 10 positions agree with TRBD1. Germline V gene sequence: CDR1 ENHRY, CDR2 SYGVKD. Trimming at V came to 6 bases and at J to 4 bases, leaving 9 bases not matched to a gene. The CDR3 loop spans 15 amino acids. The DNA for the CDR3 is TGTGCCATCAGCCTAGGACCGGGACAGGGGTACGAGCAGTACTTC. Translation: CAISLGPGQGYEQYF.

This clonotype has just a few counts. The rearrangement uses TRBV9 and TRBJ2-7, with D perhaps matching TRBD2 (6 bases). The germline V gene has CDR1 SGDLS and CDR2 YYNGEE. CDR3 length: 14 residues. V lost 0 bases and J 3 bases, leaving 10 bases between the germline ends. Here the CDR3 DNA reads TGTGCCAGCAGCGTAGCACCAGCGGGCTACGAGCAGTACTTC. As protein: CASSVAPAGYEQYF. The full variable domain, with the rest looked up from reference TRBV9 and TRBJ2-7, is DSGVTQTPKHLITATGQRVTLRCSPRSGDLSVYWYQQSLDQGLQFLIQYYNGEERAKGNILERFSAQQFPDLHSELNLSSLELGDSALYFCASSVAPAGYEQYFGPGTRLTVT.

V and J are TRBV4-1 and TRBJ2-5; 8 positions match TRBD2. This CDR3 spans 15 amino acids. Germline assignment: CDR1 MGHRA and CDR2 YSYEKL. V dropped 2 bases and J dropped 3; count of bases not matched to a gene: 5. In DNA, the CDR3 is TGCGCCAGCAGCCAACCGCGGGGGGCCAAAGAGACCCAGTACTTC. This translates into CASSQPRGAKETQYF.

The V and J genes are TRBV7-9 and TRBJ1-6; 7 bases align to TRBD1. V trimming: 0 bases; J trimming: 4 bases; junction bases outside the gene matches: 6. The germline V gene has CDR1 SEHNR and CDR2 FQNEAQ (reference sequence). This CDR3 spans 17 amino acids. The CDR3 sequence is CASSLATGQVYNSPLHF. CDR3 DNA: TGTGCCAGCAGCTTAGCGACCGGACAGGTGTATAATTCACCCCTCCACTTT.

The rearrangement uses TRBV9 and TRBJ1-2; no firm D call. The CDR3 has 14 amino acids. V gave up 0 bases and J gave up 0 bases, with 6 bases separating them. Per germline, CDR1 SGDLS and CDR2 YYNGEE. In DNA form, the CDR3 reads TGTGCCAGCAGCGTAGGGCTAGCTAACTATGGCTACACCTTC. This translates into CASSVGLANYGYTF.

CDR3 region: CSADLVGIGETQYF. The DNA of the CDR3 is TGCAGTGCTGACCTGGTGGGCATCGGGGAGACCCAGTACTTC. J is TRBJ2-5 and V is TRBV20-1; D is unclear. Trimming cost V 5 bases and J 5 bases, with 18 bases left between them. The CDR3 contains 14 residues. Germline V gives CDR1 DFQATT, CDR2 SNEGSKA (reference sequence).

This clonotype has a handful of counts. V usage is TRBV14 and J usage is TRBJ1-1; D is unclear. V dropped 10 bases and J dropped 3 bases, with 15 bases sitting between them. Germline CDR1 SGHDN, CDR2 FVKESK. The CDR3 extends over 13 amino acids. CDR3 in DNA: TGTGCCATCCCGATCTTCGAGGACACTGAAGCTTTCTTT. Amino acid sequence: CAIPIFEDTEAFF.

This clonotype was observed a handful of times. The chain recombines TRBV27 with TRBJ2-3; TRBD2 is a possible D gene (6 bases). This CDR3 region has 14 residues. V was pared by 5 bases and J by 4 bases, with 13 bases between. Germline V gene lookup returns CDR1 MNHEY and CDR2 SMNVEV (reference sequence). The CDR3 here is CASSIGTSPDTQYF. Written as DNA, the CDR3 is TGTGCCAGCAGTATCGGGACTTCCCCAGATACGCAGTATTTT.

This clonotype was counted between two and nine times. The chain joins TRBV25-1 to TRBJ1-3; D remains unclear. This CDR3 is 17 amino acids long. Germline CDR1 and CDR2: MGHDK and SYGVNS. V was cut by 3 bases and J by 0 bases, with 15 bases left in between. The CDR3 is CASSDPRSPSSGNTIYF. In DNA form, the CDR3 reads TGTGCCAGCAGTGACCCCAGAAGCCCGAGCTCTGGAAACACCATATATTTT. The full variable domain, in which reference TRBV25-1 and TRBJ1-3 provide the parts outside the CDR3, is EADIYQTPRYLVIGTGKKITLECSQTMGHDKMYWYQQDPGMELHLIHYSYGVNSTEKGDLSSESTVSRIRTEHFPLTLESARPSHTSQYLCASSDPRSPSSGNTIYFGEGSWLTVV.

This clonotype was seen many times. This sequence joins TRBV20-1 and TRBJ2-1, with 8 bases lining up with TRBD2. Germline values: CDR1 DFQATT, CDR2 SNEGSKA (reference sequence). The CDR3 sequence is 15 residues long. V gave up 1 base and J gave up 3 bases; unmatched junction bases: 5. CDR3: CSARVAGLVYNEQFF. The CDR3 DNA reads TGCAGTGCTAGAGTCGCGGGACTAGTCTACAATGAGCAGTTCTTC.

The chain couples TRBV12-3 or TRBV12-4 to TRBJ2-1, with D hard to call. The V gene lost 7 bases and the J gene lost 8 bases, with 12 bases spanning the gap. The CDR3 has 12 amino acids. CDR3 nucleotide sequence: TGTGCCAGCACTTTCGGGCTAGATGAGCAGTTCTTC. It translates to CASTFGLDEQFF.

This clonotype was counted only a few times. The chain links TRBV5-1 to TRBJ1-1; D is undetermined. The CDR3 extends over 15 amino acids. CDR1 and CDR2 (germline): SGHRS, YFSETQ. V dropped 5 bases and J dropped 0 bases, with 14 bases sitting between them. The CDR3, as DNA: TGCGCCAGCAGTCACCAGACAAGCCTGAACACTGAAGCTTTCTTT. This encodes CASSHQTSLNTEAFF.

This clonotype was seen more than once but under ten times. The chain employs TRBV18 and TRBJ1-5; no firm D call. The CDR3 is made up of 14 amino acids. CDR1 is KGHSH, CDR2 LQKENI, per germline. Deletions cut 6 bases from V and 7 bases from J, with 16 bases between. CDR3 region: CASSPQQRAQPQHF. CDR3 nucleotide sequence: TGTGCCAGCTCCCCGCAGCAACGGGCCCAGCCCCAGCATTTT.